A single T cell receptor (beta chain) is shown here with its context. The authors reverse transcribed roughly 0.45 to 1 ug RNA with random hexamers. TCRdb re-called the immunoSEQ multiplex PCR reads through MiXCR, storing one row per CDR3 protein. The table has 170,000 or so distinct CDR3 sequences, 90% to 95% seen once; the top ten hold 0.12%. This CDR3 has 12 residues. V shed 5 bases and J shed 7 bases, with 8 bases lying between them. CDR1 is SGHTA and CDR2 is FQGTGA in the germline V gene. This specimen belongs to a study of CD8 T cells in Susac syndrome. Study-level information: Active disease was present in about 6 of the sequenced Susac syndrome patients, whereas 8 or 9 of them were in remission.

CD8+ and CD4+ blood T cells underwent TCR beta sequencing. Patients with Susac syndrome showed fulfilment of recently defined diagnostic criteria for definite or probable disease. This TCR came from a human donor with Susac syndrome. The J gene is TRBJ2-2, the V gene TRBV7-3; D gene uncertain. Material: CD4+ T cells from PBMCs. In DNA form, the CDR3 reads TGTGCCAGCAGCCGAAACGGCGGGGAGCTGTTTTTT. Protein sequence: CASSRNGGELFF.